This entry lists 17 T cell receptor beta chains sequenced from one sample in a study of neurological immune-mediated disorders. One entry per CDR3 protein, called by TCRdb with MiXCR from the 5' RACE reads. The repertoire has 25,000 to 30,000 distinct CDR3 sequences, 15% to 20% of them found once; the top ten carry about 5%. As for time point: technical triplicate 3. Sequences were obtained from CD4+ T cells from blood. The receptors derive from a female donor with HTLV-1-associated myelopathy (HAM/TSP).

This clonotype was recorded many times. V gene TRBV14 combines with J gene TRBJ2-1, with D possibly matching TRBD2 (5 bases). This CDR3 spans 16 amino acids. The germline V gene encodes CDR1 SGHDN and CDR2 FVKESK. V lost 4 bases and J lost 4, with 17 bases in between. This chain's CDR3 is CASSLTTSSRYNEQFF. CDR3 in DNA: TGTGCCAGCAGCCTTACCACTAGTTCGCGGTACAATGAGCAGTTCTTC.

By share of the sample, this clonotype is medium-sized (0.01 to 0.1%). V is TRBV7-2 and J is TRBJ2-5, with D hard to call. The CDR3 totals 13 residues. Germline-derived CDR1 and CDR2 are SGHTA and FQGNSA. V lost 6 bases and J 7 bases, leaving 15 bases between the germline ends. CDR3 nucleotides: TGTGCCAGCAGAAAAGACCTACTCGGGACCCAGTACTTC. Residues: CASRKDLLGTQYF.

This clonotype was seen ten or more times. The CDR3 DNA follows: TGTGCCAGCAGACGCCGGCTTAGCGGGGGGGCTGCAGATACGCAGTATTTT. This sequence encodes CASRRRLSGGAADTQYF. This rearrangement joins TRBV7-6 to TRBJ2-3; TRBD2 matches 11 bases. The CDR3 is 17 amino acids. Trimming cost V 6 bases and J 4 bases; bases outside gene matches: 12. CDR1 is SGHVS and CDR2 is FNYEAQ in the germline V gene.

This clonotype occurred many times. The V call is TRBV7-9, the J call TRBJ1-1; 7 positions agree with TRBD1. The germline gives CDR1 SEHNR, CDR2 FQNEAQ (reference sequence). The CDR3 extends over 14 amino acids. Unmatched junction bases numbered 4, after V lost 5 bases and J lost 1 base. The CDR3 nucleotides read TGTGCCAGCAGCGACAGGGTAACGAACACTGAAGCTTTCTTT. Translated: CASSDRVTNTEAFF.

This clonotype was counted a single time. Germline is not matched at one junction end, which may reflect a read error. The J gene is TRBJ2-2, the V gene TRBV11-2, with a weak D call TRBD2 (5 bases). CDR1 SGHAT and CDR2 FQNNGV come from the germline V gene. The CDR3 loop spans 15 amino acids. Here the CDR3 reads CANSPDREATGELFF. CDR3 bases: TGTGCCAACAGCCCCGACCGGGAAGCTACCGGGGAGCTGTTTTTT. The variable domain in full, with the rest retrieved from reference TRBV11-2 and TRBJ2-2, is EAGVAQSPRYKIIEKRQSVAFWCNPISGHATLYWYQQILGQGPKLLIQFQNNGVVDDSQLPKDRFSAERLKGVDSTLKIQPAKLEDSAVYLCANSPDREATGELFFGEGSRLTVL.

This clonotype was counted ten times or more. The chain employs TRBV12-5 and TRBJ2-7; D might be TRBD1 or TRBD2, each matching 5 bases. The CDR3 sequence is 14 residues long. V was pared by 6 bases and J by 2 bases, with 14 bases between. CDR1 LGHNT and CDR2 FRNRAP come from the germline V gene. CDR3 loop: CASGPGTWAYEQYF. The DNA of the CDR3 is TGTGCTAGTGGCCCCGGGACGTGGGCCTACGAGCAGTACTTC. The variable domain in full, with the rest retrieved from reference TRBV12-5 and TRBJ2-7, is DARVTQTPRHKVTEMGQEVTMRCQPILGHNTVFWYRQTMMQGLELLAYFRNRAPLDDSGMPKDRFSAEMPDATLATLKIQPSEPRDSAVYFCASGPGTWAYEQYFGPGTRLTVT.

In this sample, this clonotype turned up many times. The chain uses TRBV7-8 and TRBJ2-7; no clear D gene. CDR1 is SGHVS and CDR2 is FQNEAQ in the germline V gene. Between the trimmed V and J ends, which lost 1 base and 6 bases, there was a span of 13 bases. This CDR3 spans 14 amino acids. This CDR3 is CASSLETTRGEQYF. CDR3 DNA sequence: TGTGCCAGCAGCTTAGAAACCACCAGAGGCGAGCAGTACTTC. Full variable domain (outside the CDR3, taken from reference TRBV7-8 and TRBJ2-7): GAGVSQSPRYKVAKRGQDVALRCDPISGHVSLFWYQQALGQGPEFLTYFQNEAQLDKSGLPSDRFFAERPEGSVSTLKIQRTQQEDSAVYLCASSLETTRGEQYFGPGTRLTVT.

In this sample, this clonotype turned up many times. The rearrangement joins TRBV20-1 to TRBJ2-1, with TRBD2 matching over 10 bases. The CDR3 runs to 14 residues. Germline loops: CDR1 DFQATT, CDR2 SNEGSKA (reference sequence). V shed 4 bases and J 9 bases; nucleotides not matched to a gene: 9. CDR3 nucleotide sequence: TGCAGTGCTACGATAGCGGGAGGTCGAAGTGAGCAGTTCTTC. It is translated as CSATIAGGRSEQFF.

J is TRBJ2-7 and V is TRBV5-1; 9 bases fit TRBD1. The V segment lost 4 bases and the J segment 7 bases; nucleotides outside the gene matches: 12. The CDR3 runs 15 residues. Germline V CDR1 and CDR2: SGHRS, YFSETQ. CDR3 coding DNA: TGCGCCAGCAGCCCCGAATTACAGGGGGCGGGAGAGCAGTACTTC. Translation gives CASSPELQGAGEQYF.

This clonotype was counted ten times or more. The chain combines TRBV7-9 with TRBJ2-3; 13 bases match TRBD2. The CDR3 is 16 amino acids. Per the germline V gene, CDR1 is SEHNR and CDR2 is FQNEAQ (reference sequence). J lost 5 bases, V lost 5 bases, and 7 bases had no gene match. This chain's CDR3 is CASSKRTSGGVDTQYF. CDR3 nucleotides: TGTGCCAGCAGCAAAAGGACTAGCGGGGGCGTAGATACGCAGTATTTT.

There are many counts of this clonotype. The chain is built from TRBV7-3 and TRBJ2-5, with D possibly being TRBD2 (5 bases). The CDR3 is 14 residues long. Trimming left V 5 bases short and J 5 bases short, with 15 bases between. Per the germline V gene, CDR1 is SGHTA and CDR2 is FQGTGA. The CDR3 DNA reads as TGTGCCAGCAGCCGGGGTCTCCTCGGGGAGACCCAGTACTTC. This encodes CASSRGLLGETQYF.

This clonotype has a count of ten or more. This rearrangement joins TRBV7-9 to TRBJ2-1; D remains ambiguous. CDR1 SEHNR and CDR2 FQNEAQ come from the germline V gene (reference sequence). CDR3 length equals 13 residues. V lost 0 bases to trimming and J lost 7 bases, with 7 bases between them. CDR3: CASSLAGANEQFF. Here the CDR3 DNA reads TGTGCCAGCAGCTTAGCCGGAGCGAATGAGCAGTTCTTC.

This clonotype was seen many times. This chain links TRBV3-1 with TRBJ2-3; TRBD2 is a possible D gene (5 bases). The CDR3 spans 15 residues. The germline V gene has CDR1 LGHDT and CDR2 YNNKEL (reference sequence). Deletions cut 0 bases from V and 5 bases from J, with 12 bases between. The CDR3 nucleotides are TGTGCCAGCAGCCAAGATCTAGCCCGGGGAGATACGCAGTATTTT. Encoded protein: CASSQDLARGDTQYF.

This clonotype was picked up many times. The chain uses TRBV7-9 and TRBJ2-3, with 13 positions matching TRBD2. This CDR3 is built from 18 residues. After removal of 2 bases from V and 4 bases from J, the junction contained 9 bases not matched to a gene. Germline CDR1 and CDR2: SEHNR and FQNEAQ (reference sequence). The CDR3 DNA sequence: TGTGCCAGCAGCTTAATCCCAGGACTAGCGGGAGAGTCAGATACGCAGTATTTT. Amino acid sequence: CASSLIPGLAGESDTQYF.

This clonotype appeared many times. The genes are TRBV20-1 and TRBJ2-3; the D is unclear. V was trimmed by 3 bases and J by 2 bases, leaving 9 bases between them. CDR3 length: 13 amino acids. Germline V gene lookup returns CDR1 DFQATT and CDR2 SNEGSKA (reference sequence). CDR3 sequence reads: CSASRPATDTQYF. The CDR3 DNA sequence: TGCAGTGCTAGTAGGCCAGCCACAGATACGCAGTATTTT.

This clonotype appeared many times. The chain uses TRBV18 and TRBJ2-2; no reliable D call. Looked up from germline, CDR1 is KGHSH and CDR2 is LQKENI. Between the trimmed V and J ends, which lost 3 bases and 0 bases, there was a span of 14 bases. CDR3 length equals 17 residues. The CDR3 DNA follows: TGTGCCAGCTCACCCTCGGTCCAGCAAGCGAACACCGGGGAGCTGTTTTTT. Its protein product is CASSPSVQQANTGELFF.

There are many counts of this clonotype. The V call is TRBV6-1, the J call TRBJ2-3, with TRBD2 matching over 7 bases. Trimming took 0 bases from V and 3 from J; bases not matched to a gene: 3. The germline V gene has CDR1 MNHNS and CDR2 SASEGT. The CDR3 consists of 15 residues. The CDR3 reads CASSEAVGLTDTQYF. CDR3 sequence (DNA): TGTGCCAGCAGTGAAGCGGTGGGACTAACAGATACGCAGTATTTT.